The 16 T cell receptor beta chains presented below share a single source sample, sequenced in a study of blood T cell repertoires in COVID-19. Only in-frame clones appear in the TCRdb table, and some are missing; sequencing was by immunoSEQ multiplex PCR. The sample records 400,000 or so clones, around 87% being singletons. Material for sequencing was PBMCs or T cells enriched from blood (not recorded which). Receptors were obtained from a man aged 40-50 years in a cohort exposed to, infected with or recovered from COVID-19 (not recorded which).

This clone has just a few counts. The chain carries TRBV4-1 and TRBJ2-1, with D maybe TRBD1 (6 bases). This CDR3 is built from 18 residues. The ends were cut back, 4 bases at V and 0 bases at J, with 19 bases in the middle. Germline assignment: CDR1 MGHRA and CDR2 YSYEKL. DNA of the CDR3: TGCGCCAGCAGCCCTGGGGAGCAGGGGACAAGCTCCTACAATGAGCAGTTCTTC. It yields the protein CASSPGEQGTSSYNEQFF.

The chain combines TRBV20-1 with TRBJ2-7, with D perhaps matching TRBD2 (5 bases). The CDR3 loop spans 11 amino acids. Looked up from germline, CDR1 is DFQATT and CDR2 is SNEGSKA (reference sequence). The CDR3: CSPHLAYEQYF. As DNA, the CDR3 is TGCAGCCCACACCTAGCTTACGAGCAGTACTTC.

The chain joins TRBV10-3 to TRBJ2-1; 8 bases are shared with TRBD2. The CDR3 spans 18 residues. V lost 6 bases to trimming and J lost 0 bases; unmatched junction nucleotides: 13. CDR1 and CDR2 from the germline V gene are ENHRY and SYGVKD. The CDR3 loop is CAISGGGRGQSSYNEQFF. The CDR3 DNA reads TGTGCCATCAGCGGCGGGGGGAGGGGCCAGAGCTCCTACAATGAGCAGTTCTTC.

This clone showed up just a few times. V and J are TRBV7-3 and TRBJ1-1; D is undetermined. Germline V gene data show CDR1 as SGHTA and CDR2 as FQGTGA. Trimming removed 5 bases from V and 3 bases from J, with 10 bases in between. CDR3 size: 13 residues. CDR3 sequence (DNA): TGTGCCAGCAGCCCCCAGGAATACACTGAAGCTTTCTTT. It codes for CASSPQEYTEAFF.

V is TRBV5-1 and J is TRBJ2-1; tentatively, D is TRBD2 (6 bases). There are 17 residues in the CDR3. Germline CDR1 is SGHRS and CDR2 is YFSETQ. Trimming took off 5 bases at V and 1 base at J, with 19 bases between the two ends. The CDR3 coding sequence is TGCGCCAGCAGGTCCTTTCGGGGGAAGGTTTCCTACAATGAGCAGTTCTTC. The encoded protein is CASRSFRGKVSYNEQFF.

The J gene is TRBJ2-1, the V gene TRBV14; TRBD1 aligns across 7 bases. CDR3 length: 13 amino acids. The germline gives CDR1 SGHDN, CDR2 FVKESK. V shed 3 bases and J 8 bases; nucleotides not matched to a gene: 4. DNA of the CDR3: TGTGCCAGCAGCCAGGACAGGTTCTATGAGCAGTTCTTC. The encoded protein is CASSQDRFYEQFF.

The chain combines TRBV24-1 with TRBJ1-5, with 10 positions matching TRBD1. V shed 3 bases and J 3 bases; nucleotides not matched to a gene: 10. In germline, CDR1 is KGHDR, CDR2 SFDVKD. The CDR3 covers 18 residues. The CDR3 here is CATSDGPGTGAFNQPQHF. DNA for the CDR3: TGTGCCACCAGTGATGGCCCTGGGACAGGGGCCTTCAATCAGCCCCAGCATTTT.

The chain joins TRBV27 to TRBJ1-1; D is undetermined. The CDR3 length is 11 residues. V was cut by 8 bases and J by 2 bases, with 6 bases left in between. Germline CDR1 reads MNHEY; CDR2 reads SMNVEV (reference sequence). The chain's CDR3 is CASLFNTEAFF. For the CDR3, the DNA is TGTGCCAGCCTATTCAACACTGAAGCTTTCTTT.

This clone showed up just once. The gene calls are TRBV9 and TRBJ1-5, with D possibly matching TRBD1 (6 bases). This CDR3 is 14 amino acids long. V was trimmed by 0 bases and J by 6 bases, leaving 10 bases between them. CDR1 SGDLS and CDR2 YYNGEE come from the germline V gene. The CDR3 DNA is TGTGCCAGCAGCGTAGGGACAGATCCTCAGCCCCAGCATTTT. Amino acids: CASSVGTDPQPQHF.

This clone has more than one count but fewer than ten. V and J are TRBV6-5 and TRBJ1-4, with D possibly matching TRBD1 (5 bases). The CDR3 sequence is 12 residues long. From germline, CDR1 is MNHEY and CDR2 SVGAGI. Trimming pared 8 bases from V and 5 bases from J, leaving 9 bases between. The CDR3 sequence: CASGARNEKLFF. CDR3 DNA sequence: TGTGCCAGCGGGGCAAGAAATGAAAAACTGTTTTTT.

The chain joins TRBV7-8 to TRBJ1-5; no reliable D call. The CDR3 has 15 amino acids. Between the trimmed V and J ends, which lost 3 bases and 2 bases, there was a span of 11 bases. In germline, CDR1 is SGHVS, CDR2 FQNEAQ. The CDR3 reads CASSFGVLGNQPQHF. The CDR3 DNA follows: TGTGCCAGCAGCTTCGGGGTTTTGGGCAATCAGCCCCAGCATTTT.

The rearrangement joins TRBV11-2 to TRBJ2-2; 7 bases are a match to TRBD2. This CDR3 comprises 15 residues. After removal of 7 bases from V and 2 bases from J, the junction contained 7 bases not matched to a gene. The V gene's germline CDR1 is SGHAT and CDR2 FQNNGV. CDR3 amino acids: CASKTGTINTGELFF. CDR3 in DNA: TGTGCCAGCAAAACCGGGACTATTAACACCGGGGAGCTGTTTTTT. Variable domain in full (rest from reference TRBV11-2 and TRBJ2-2): EAGVAQSPRYKIIEKRQSVAFWCNPISGHATLYWYQQILGQGPKLLIQFQNNGVVDDSQLPKDRFSAERLKGVDSTLKIQPAKLEDSAVYLCASKTGTINTGELFFGEGSRLTVL.

The genes are TRBV5-1 and TRBJ1-6, with no clear D. This CDR3 comprises 16 residues. Germline V CDR1 and CDR2: SGHRS, YFSETQ. V was clipped by 1 base and J by 7 bases, with 15 bases between them. In DNA form, the CDR3 reads TGCGCCAGCAGCTTGATCGGAAGGGAGAAAAATTCACCCCTCCACTTT. As protein: CASSLIGREKNSPLHF. Combining the CDR3 with reference TRBV5-1 and TRBJ1-6 gives the whole variable domain KAGVTQTPRYLIKTRGQQVTLSCSPISGHRSVSWYQQTPGQGLQFLFEYFSETQRNKGNFPGRFSGRQFSNSRSEMNVSTLELGDSALYLCASSLIGREKNSPLHFGNGTRLTVT.

The genes are TRBV4-1 and TRBJ1-2; 8 bases map to TRBD1. V lost 0 bases to trimming and J lost 8 bases; unmatched junction nucleotides: 14. This CDR3 comprises 17 residues. CDR1 and CDR2 (germline): MGHRA, YSYEKL. Here the CDR3 reads CASSQEVQGALGTGYTF. The CDR3 nucleotides are TGCGCCAGCAGCCAAGAGGTTCAGGGGGCGCTGGGAACGGGCTACACCTTC.

The chain couples TRBV6-5 to TRBJ2-1; 7 bases fit TRBD1. Trimming at V came to 6 bases and at J to 2 bases, leaving 7 bases not matched to a gene. The CDR3 runs to 15 residues. Looked up from germline, CDR1 is MNHEY and CDR2 is SVGAGI. CDR3 protein: CASRIRQGPYNEQFF. CDR3 DNA: TGTGCCAGCAGAATAAGACAGGGACCCTACAATGAGCAGTTCTTC.

The chain joins TRBV7-9 to TRBJ1-5, with 12 bases lining up with TRBD1. Germline values: CDR1 SEHNR, CDR2 FQNEAQ (reference sequence). V dropped 4 bases and J dropped 10; count of bases not matched to a gene: 5. CDR3 size: 14 residues. DNA for the CDR3: TGTGCCAGCAGCTCGGGACAGGGGGCAAGTCCCCAGCATTTT. Translating it yields CASSSGQGASPQHF. Using reference TRBV7-9 and TRBJ1-5 for the parts outside the CDR3, the full variable domain is DTGVSQNPRHKITKRGQNVTFRCDPISEHNRLYWYRQTLGQGPEFLTYFQNEAQLEKSRLLSDRFSAERPKGSFSTLEIQRTEQGDSAMYLCASSSGQGASPQHFGDGTRLSIL.